This TCR beta chain was recorded in a study of blood T cell repertoires in COVID-19. Study processing details: Amplification from reference gene primers served as the basis for estimated nucleated cell counts. The protocol was immunoSEQ multiplex PCR, while the TCRdb copy is restricted to in-frame clones and leaves out a portion. D and trimming come from the DNA, and the V and J calls and clone size come from that table. The sample consists of more than 100,000 clones, 85% to 90% of them appearing once. V gave up 5 bases and J gave up 10 bases, with 21 bases separating them. Germline V gene lookup returns CDR1 SEHNR and CDR2 FQNEAQ (reference sequence). The CDR3 consists of 14 residues.

This clonotype originated in a man aged 50 or older with active COVID-19. The J gene is TRBJ2-7, the V gene TRBV7-9, with D perhaps matching TRBD2 (5 bases). Sequencing was carried out using peripheral blood. The CDR3 coding sequence is TGTGCCAGCAGCCCAGGCGGGTCTTCTCTGGTTCAGTACTTC. It is translated as CASSPGGSSLVQYF.